A selection of T cell receptor beta chains follows, all from one sample in a study of blood T cell repertoires in COVID-19. Some clones are missing from TCRdb's copy, which holds only in-frame ones; the method was immunoSEQ multiplex PCR. The sample has some 250,000 clones; approximately 80% are singletons. The sequenced sample was peripheral blood. These TCRs come from a woman aged 55-70 years with active or convalescent COVID-19. The CDR3 runs from the conserved cysteine through the conserved F or W. The D gene is left open where the match is weak. Not all rows give a size; the values are once, few, many and, for expanded clones, a class.

D gene	CDR3 length	J gene	V gene	clone size	CDR3 DNA	CDR3 protein
TRBD1	15	TRBJ1-4	TRBV11-2	.	TGTGCCAGCAGCTTATTCGACAGGGGAAAAGAAAAACTGTTTTTT	CASSLFDRGKEKLFF
.	16	TRBJ1-2	TRBV30	few	TGTGCCTGGAGTGTAACTAGTTTGACAGGCAACTATGGCTACACCTTC	CAWSVTSLTGNYGYTF
.	13	TRBJ2-3	TRBV30	once	TGTGCCTGGAGGAGGGGGGGTACAGATACGCAGTATTTT	CAWRRGGTDTQYF
.	17	TRBJ2-7	TRBV21-1	.	TGTGCCAGCAGCAAAGCTCCCCCGGGACTAGCCTCCAGCGAGCAGTACTTC	CASSKAPPGLASSEQYF
.	12	TRBJ1-5	TRBV27	.	TGTGCCAGCAAACAGGGCAATCAGCCCCAGCATTTT	CASKQGNQPQHF
TRBD2	13	TRBJ2-3	TRBV30	.	TGTGCCTTCGGGACTAAGCCCCTCCACTGGCAGTATTTT	CAFGTKPLHWQYF
.	14	TRBJ2-7	TRBV2	.	TGTGCCAGCAGTTTCGATACTAGGTCCTACGAGCAGTACTTC	CASSFDTRSYEQYF
.	14	TRBJ2-7	TRBV5-6	.	TGTGCCAGCAGCTTGCGAGGCGGGTTCGGCGAGCAGTACTTC	CASSLRGGFGEQYF
.	13	TRBJ2-5	TRBV18	.	TGTGCCAGCTCACCCCAAGGACTACCCTCCCAGTACTTC	CASSPQGLPSQYF
.	18	TRBJ1-3	TRBV9	.	TGTGCCAGCAGCGTAGCTATCGGGATGAATCCCTCTGGAAACACCATATATTTT	CASSVAIGMNPSGNTIYF
.	15	TRBJ1-1	TRBV19	.	TGTGCCAGTAGTATAAGCCCGGGTCCGAACACTGAAGCTTTCTTT	CASSISPGPNTEAFF